The 30 T cell receptor beta chains reported below all come from one sample, sequenced in a study of blood T cell repertoires in COVID-19. Repertoires were generated with immunoSEQ multiplex PCR, while TCRdb's copy carries only in-frame clones and drops some. The sample includes 30,000 to 35,000 clones, less than 85% of them seen just once. Sequenced material: peripheral blood. The receptors were gathered from a human donor with acute or convalescent COVID-19. The donor label of this sample is uncertain.

J is TRBJ1-1 and V is TRBV11-1; the D is unclear. The V gene lost 5 bases and the J gene lost 1 base, with 8 bases spanning the gap. The CDR3 is 13 amino acids. Germline loops: CDR1 SGHAT, CDR2 FQDESV (reference sequence). The CDR3 DNA reads as TGTGCCAGCAGCCCTACAGAGAACACTGAAGCTTTCTTT. Translating it yields CASSPTENTEAFF.

The chain's CDR3 is CASIQPTNSPLHF. The CDR3 nucleotides are TGTGCCAGCATCCAACCTACTAATTCACCCCTCCACTTT. The chain recombines TRBV6-5 with TRBJ1-6; D not certain. From germline, CDR1 is MNHEY and CDR2 SVGAGI. The CDR3 contains 13 residues. The V end was cut by 7 bases, the J end by 6 bases, with 10 bases between.

The chain combines TRBV9 with TRBJ2-1; possibly TRBD2 for D (5 bases). V lost 1 base, J lost 0 bases, and 8 bases lay in between. Germline V gene sequence: CDR1 SGDLS, CDR2 YYNGEE. The CDR3 loop spans 15 amino acids. The CDR3 sequence: CASSVSGSSYNEQFF. CDR3 DNA sequence: TGTGCCAGCAGCGTAAGTGGGAGCTCCTACAATGAGCAGTTCTTC.

The chain employs TRBV28 and TRBJ1-2; 7 bases align to TRBD1. Looked up from germline, CDR1 is MDHEN and CDR2 is SYDVKM. Trimming at V came to 10 bases and at J to 1 base, leaving 6 bases not matched to a gene. The CDR3 runs to 13 residues. Here the CDR3 reads CATSQGGNYGYTF. The CDR3 DNA reads TGTGCCACATCGCAGGGGGGTAACTATGGCTACACCTTC.

The rearrangement joins TRBV10-3 to TRBJ2-7, with 8 bases lining up with TRBD1. The CDR3 has 16 amino acids. V lost 0 bases and J lost 4; bases outside the gene matches: 8. Germline CDR1 ENHRY, CDR2 SYGVKD. CDR3 sequence: CAISESKTGGQYEQYF. CDR3 DNA: TGTGCCATCAGTGAGTCTAAAACAGGGGGTCAATACGAGCAGTACTTC.

The V gene is TRBV4-2, the J gene TRBJ2-1; D might be TRBD1 (7 bases). Trimming removed 1 base at V and 2 bases at J, with 12 bases between. The CDR3 has 16 residues. From germline, CDR1 is LGHNA and CDR2 YNFKEQ. The CDR3 loop reads CASSQVGGTAYNEQFF. As DNA, the CDR3 is TGTGCCAGCAGCCAAGTCGGCGGGACAGCCTACAATGAGCAGTTCTTC.

The rearrangement joins TRBV18 to TRBJ2-2, with 8 bases fitting TRBD1. Germline CDR1 KGHSH, CDR2 LQKENI. The CDR3 contains 19 residues. Trimming removed 2 bases from V and 2 bases from J; junction bases left unmatched: 13. The CDR3 coding sequence is TGTGCCAGCTCACCAGACAGGGGAGCGTACACTCTCAACACCGGGGAGCTGTTTTTT. Amino acids: CASSPDRGAYTLNTGELFF.

This chain connects TRBV7-9 to TRBJ1-2; possible D gene TRBD1, 5 bases. The CDR3 runs to 11 residues. Trimming stripped 6 bases from V and 7 bases from J, with 9 bases between. The V gene's germline CDR1 is SEHNR and CDR2 FQNEAQ (reference sequence). This CDR3 is CASRRDAGYTF. The CDR3 DNA is TGTGCCAGCAGGCGGGACGCTGGCTACACCTTC.

The gene calls are TRBV28 and TRBJ1-2; a possible D gene is TRBD1 (5 bases). Germline assignment: CDR1 MDHEN and CDR2 SYDVKM. Trimming cost V 4 bases and J 9 bases, with 18 bases left between them. This CDR3 comprises 14 residues. CDR3 nucleotide sequence: TGTGCCAGCAGTTGGGGGGTCGCCGGGAGAAGCTACACCTTC. Its translation is CASSWGVAGRSYTF.

There are a few counts of this clone. The gene calls are TRBV10-2 and TRBJ2-1; TRBD2 aligns across 16 bases. The V segment lost 7 bases and the J segment 7 bases; nucleotides outside the gene matches: 4. The length of the CDR3 is 15 residues. The germline gives CDR1 WSHSY, CDR2 SAAADI. CDR3 nucleotide sequence: TGCGCCAGCACCACGGGACTAGCGGGAGGGAATGAGCAGTTCTTC. Translated, it gives CASTTGLAGGNEQFF.

The genes are TRBV24-1 and TRBJ1-1; 9 bases map to TRBD1. The CDR3 covers 13 residues. CDR1 KGHDR and CDR2 SFDVKD come from the germline V gene. The trim removed 5 bases at V and 11 bases at J, leaving 8 bases unmatched. The DNA of the CDR3 is TGTGCCACCAGTGGTACACAGGGGGCGCAGGCTTTCTTT. Its translation: CATSGTQGAQAFF.

The chain carries TRBV6-5 and TRBJ2-1; possible D gene TRBD1, 6 bases. The V gene lost 6 bases and the J gene lost 0 bases, with 9 bases spanning the gap. Germline CDR1 is MNHEY and CDR2 is SVGAGI. This CDR3 comprises 14 residues. The CDR3 loop reads CASSTGSSYNEQFF. The CDR3 bases are TGTGCCAGCAGCACAGGGAGCTCCTACAATGAGCAGTTCTTC.

This clone was seen just once. The genes are TRBV25-1 and TRBJ2-5, with TRBD2 matching over 8 bases. Germline V gives CDR1 MGHDK, CDR2 SYGVNS. Germline trimming cut 2 bases from V and 2 bases from J; bases unmatched to any gene: 4. The CDR3 is made up of 15 amino acids. CDR3 region: CASSETGRAQETQYF. The DNA of the CDR3 is TGTGCCAGCAGTGAAACCGGGAGGGCGCAAGAGACCCAGTACTTC.

V and J are TRBV2 and TRBJ2-1; the match to TRBD1 covers 7 bases. The J segment lost 3 bases and the V segment lost 8 bases, leaving 1 base of the junction unmatched. Germline V gene lookup returns CDR1 SNHLY and CDR2 FYNNEI. The CDR3 has 12 residues. In DNA form, the CDR3 reads TGTGCCAGCCAGGGGGTCTACAATGAGCAGTTCTTC. This encodes CASQGVYNEQFF.

This clone was counted only a few times. The chain uses TRBV7-8 and TRBJ1-6; D gene unclear. V was shortened by 4 bases and J by 7 bases, with 8 bases between the two germline ends. This CDR3 contains 13 residues. CDR1 SGHVS and CDR2 FQNEAQ come from the germline V gene. The CDR3: CASSSEVNSPLHF. The CDR3 nucleotides read TGTGCCAGCAGCTCCGAGGTCAATTCACCCCTCCACTTT.

The chain recombines TRBV11-3 with TRBJ2-1, with 15 bases that match TRBD2. This CDR3 has 17 residues. Germline V gene lookup returns CDR1 SGHNT and CDR2 YENEEA. V trimming: 5 bases; J trimming: 5 bases; junction bases outside the gene matches: 7. The CDR3 bases are TGTGCCAGCAGCCCCCGGACTAGCGGGAGGGCCAACAATGAGCAGTTCTTC. It encodes CASSPRTSGRANNEQFF.

V usage is TRBV7-8 and J usage is TRBJ1-2; D unresolved. The V end lost 3 bases, the J end lost 0 bases, and 14 bases lay between the germline ends. From germline, CDR1 is SGHVS and CDR2 FQNEAQ. This CDR3 comprises 16 residues. CDR3 amino acids: CASSFASGSSNYGYTF. Here the CDR3 DNA reads TGTGCCAGCAGCTTCGCAAGTGGGAGTTCTAACTATGGCTACACCTTC. Full variable domain (outside the CDR3, taken from reference TRBV7-8 and TRBJ1-2): GAGVSQSPRYKVAKRGQDVALRCDPISGHVSLFWYQQALGQGPEFLTYFQNEAQLDKSGLPSDRFFAERPEGSVSTLKIQRTQQEDSAVYLCASSFASGSSNYGYTFGSGTRLTVV.

CDR3 sequence (DNA): TGTGCCAGCAGCCCCACACCTCAGGGGGTCGTACCCACTGAAGCTTTCTTT. Its protein is CASSPTPQGVVPTEAFF. This chain uses TRBV6-2 or TRBV6-3 with TRBJ1-1; 7 positions match TRBD1. Germline loops: CDR1 MNHEY, CDR2 SVGEGT. J gave up 4 bases and V 6 bases, and 17 bases lay outside the gene matches. CDR3 length: 17 residues.

V usage is TRBV28 and J usage is TRBJ1-2; D is undetermined. This CDR3 has 14 amino acids. The germline CDR1 and CDR2 sequences are MDHEN and SYDVKM. The V end lost 1 base, the J end lost 8 bases, and 14 bases lay between the germline ends. The CDR3 here is CASSLSVLTGGYTF. CDR3 in DNA: TGTGCCAGCAGTTTATCTGTCTTAACGGGGGGCTACACCTTC.

The chain couples TRBV27 to TRBJ2-3, with D possibly being TRBD1 (6 bases). Trimming shortened V by 4 bases and J by 5 bases, and 19 bases separated the two germline ends. From germline, CDR1 is MNHEY and CDR2 SMNVEV (reference sequence). This CDR3 is built from 16 residues. DNA for the CDR3: TGTGCCAGCAGTTACATCCCGGACAGCGTAGTAGATACGCAGTATTTT. It translates to CASSYIPDSVVDTQYF.

This chain connects TRBV11-2 to TRBJ2-1; 10 bases are a match to TRBD2. J was trimmed by 9 bases and V by 4 bases; bases with no gene match: 12. The CDR3 totals 16 residues. Per the germline V gene, CDR1 is SGHAT and CDR2 is FQNNGV. The chain's CDR3 is CASSSPLAGVFTEQFF. The CDR3 region has the DNA TGTGCCAGCAGCTCCCCCCTAGCGGGAGTTTTCACTGAGCAGTTCTTC.

V gene TRBV7-2 combines with J gene TRBJ1-6; D is ambiguous. CDR3 length equals 14 residues. Germline-derived CDR1 and CDR2 are SGHTA and FQGNSA. Trimming cost V 3 bases and J 4 bases, with 7 bases left between them. The CDR3 sequence is CASSLSSYNSPLHF. For the CDR3, the DNA is TGTGCCAGCAGCTTGTCTAGTTATAATTCACCCCTCCACTTT.

The chain uses TRBV9 and TRBJ1-3, with unresolved D. Trimming took 0 bases from V and 4 from J, leaving 11 bases between them. Per the germline V gene, CDR1 is SGDLS and CDR2 is YYNGEE. This CDR3 spans 15 amino acids. CDR3 amino acids: CASSVDGGGGNTIYF. The DNA for the CDR3 is TGTGCCAGCAGCGTAGATGGAGGAGGAGGAAACACCATATATTTT.

The chain carries TRBV15 and TRBJ1-6; 8 bases agree with TRBD1. There are 16 residues in the CDR3. Germline values: CDR1 LNHNV, CDR2 YYDKDF (reference sequence). V was pared by 3 bases and J by 4 bases, with 5 bases of the junction left unmatched. Written as DNA, the CDR3 is TGTGCCACCAGCAGGGCACAGGGGGATTATAATTCACCCCTCCACTTT. The encoded protein is CATSRAQGDYNSPLHF.

The CDR3 DNA is TGTGCCAGCAGTACAACAGGGGTCACTGAAGCTTTCTTT. As protein: CASSTTGVTEAFF. V and J are TRBV13 and TRBJ1-1; 7 positions match TRBD1. The germline V gene has CDR1 PRHDT and CDR2 FYEKMQ (reference sequence). CDR3 length: 13 residues. Germline trimming cut 6 bases from V and 4 bases from J; bases unmatched to any gene: 5.

Here the CDR3 reads CASSLEVGGSGELFF. CDR3 bases: TGTGCCAGCAGCTTAGAAGTGGGGGGATCCGGGGAGCTGTTTTTT. This sequence joins TRBV11-2 and TRBJ2-2; TRBD2 is a possible D gene (6 bases). This CDR3 region has 15 residues. Trimming left V 0 bases short and J 6 bases short, with 11 bases between. Germline assignment: CDR1 SGHAT and CDR2 FQNNGV.

The sample holds a few counts of this clone. The V and J genes are TRBV7-9 and TRBJ2-7; the match to TRBD1 covers 7 bases. Looked up from germline, CDR1 is SEHNR and CDR2 is FQNEAQ (reference sequence). Unmatched junction bases numbered 7, after V lost 1 base and J lost 4 bases. The CDR3 has 15 residues. The CDR3 DNA follows: TGTGCCAGCAGCTTAGACCCAGGGGGTGGGTACGAGCAGTACTTC. Its translation is CASSLDPGGGYEQYF. Looking up the rest from reference TRBV7-9 and TRBJ2-7 gives the full variable domain: DTGVSQNPRHKITKRGQNVTFRCDPISEHNRLYWYRQTLGQGPEFLTYFQNEAQLEKSRLLSDRFSAERPKGSFSTLEIQRTEQGDSAMYLCASSLDPGGGYEQYFGPGTRLTVT.

This sequence joins TRBV30 and TRBJ2-1; TRBD2 matches at 8 bases. The germline CDR1 and CDR2 sequences are GTSNPN and SVGIG (reference sequence). Losses at the gene ends were 2 bases for V and 6 bases for J; bases not matched to a gene: 6. The CDR3 consists of 14 residues. The CDR3 is CAWSIGGAANEQFF. CDR3 coding DNA: TGTGCCTGGAGTATCGGGGGGGCCGCCAATGAGCAGTTCTTC.

This clone was picked up one time. The CDR3 sequence is CASSLAPYLLAGGLNEQFF. The CDR3, as DNA: TGTGCCAGCAGCTTAGCCCCTTATCTACTAGCGGGAGGGCTAAATGAGCAGTTCTTC. V is TRBV11-3 and J is TRBJ2-1, with 13 bases that match TRBD2. This CDR3 comprises 19 residues. The germline V gene encodes CDR1 SGHNT and CDR2 YENEEA. Trimming took 1 base from V and 7 from J; bases not matched to a gene: 13.

Only one count was recorded for this clone. The chain joins TRBV18 to TRBJ2-6, with D unclear. The V end lost 1 base, the J end lost 0 bases, and 4 bases lay between the germline ends. The CDR3 is 15 residues long. Germline assignment: CDR1 KGHSH and CDR2 LQKENI. CDR3 protein: CASSPLYSGANVLTF. The CDR3, as DNA: TGTGCCAGCTCACCACTCTACTCTGGGGCCAACGTCCTGACTTTC.